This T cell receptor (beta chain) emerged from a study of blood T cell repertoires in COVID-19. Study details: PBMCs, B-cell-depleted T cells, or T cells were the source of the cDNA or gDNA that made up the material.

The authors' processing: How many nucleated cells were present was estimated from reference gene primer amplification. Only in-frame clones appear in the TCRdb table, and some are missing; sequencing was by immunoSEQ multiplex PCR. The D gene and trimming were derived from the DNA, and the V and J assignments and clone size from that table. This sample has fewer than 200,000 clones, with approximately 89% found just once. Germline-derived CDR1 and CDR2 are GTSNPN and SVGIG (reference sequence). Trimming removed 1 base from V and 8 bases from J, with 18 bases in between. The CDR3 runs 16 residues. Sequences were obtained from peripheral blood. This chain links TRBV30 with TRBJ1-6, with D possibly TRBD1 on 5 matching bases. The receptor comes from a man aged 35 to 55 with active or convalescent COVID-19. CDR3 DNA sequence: TGTGCCTGGAGTGCAACGCGGACGGGGGGATATTCACCCCTCCACTTT. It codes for CAWSATRTGGYSPLHF.